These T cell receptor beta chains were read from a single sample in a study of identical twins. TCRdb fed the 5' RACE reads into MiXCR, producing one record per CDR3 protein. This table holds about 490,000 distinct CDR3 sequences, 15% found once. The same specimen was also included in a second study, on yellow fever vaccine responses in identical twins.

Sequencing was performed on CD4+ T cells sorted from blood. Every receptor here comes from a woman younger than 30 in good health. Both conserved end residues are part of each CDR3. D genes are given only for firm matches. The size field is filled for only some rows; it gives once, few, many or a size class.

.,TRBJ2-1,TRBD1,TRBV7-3,CASSLVPTGKGYEQFF,TGTGCCAGCAGCTTGGTTCCGACAGGGAAGGGCTATGAGCAGTTCTTC
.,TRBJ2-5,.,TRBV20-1,CSASFSGSQETQYF,TGCAGTGCTAGTTTTTCGGGGAGCCAAGAGACCCAGTACTTC
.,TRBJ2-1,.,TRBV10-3,CAISVLGGNEQFF,TGTGCCATCAGTGTCCTAGGGGGCAATGAGCAGTTCTTC
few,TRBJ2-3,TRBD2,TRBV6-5,CASSYSPTSGSADTQYF,TGTGCCAGCAGTTACTCCCCGACTAGCGGGAGTGCAGATACGCAGTATTTT
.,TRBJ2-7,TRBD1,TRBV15,CATSRDRGTGRSYEQYF,TGTGCCACCAGCAGAGATCGGGGGACAGGGAGATCCTACGAGCAGTACTTC
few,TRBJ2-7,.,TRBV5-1,CASSGPGRPYEQYF,TGCGCCAGCAGCGGGCCAGGGAGACCGTACGAGCAGTACTTC
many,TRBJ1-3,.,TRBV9,CASSVVPTPGNTIYF,TGTGCCAGCAGCGTAGTTCCCACCCCGGGAAACACCATATATTTT
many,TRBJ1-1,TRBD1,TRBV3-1,CASSQDRDTEAFF,TGTGCCAGCAGCCAGGACAGGGACACTGAAGCTTTCTTT
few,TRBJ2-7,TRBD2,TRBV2,CATSEREASYEQYF,TGTGCCACCTCGGAGCGGGAGGCCTCCTACGAGCAGTACTTC
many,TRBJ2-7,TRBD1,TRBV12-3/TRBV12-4,CASAGTGPSREQYF,TGTGCCAGCGCCGGGACAGGGCCATCACGGGAGCAGTACTTC
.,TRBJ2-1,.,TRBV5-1,CASSLSWANEQFF,TGCGCCAGCAGCTTGTCCTGGGCCAATGAGCAGTTCTTC
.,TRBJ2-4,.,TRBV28,CASSTTNIQYF,TGTGCCAGCAGTACCACAAACATTCAGTACTTC
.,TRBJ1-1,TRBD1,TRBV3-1,CASSQERGQNTEAFF,TGTGCCAGCAGCCAAGAAAGGGGGCAGAACACTGAAGCTTTCTTT
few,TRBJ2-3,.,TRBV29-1,CSVARAGPGTDTQYF,TGCAGCGTCGCCAGGGCGGGACCCGGCACAGATACGCAGTATTTT
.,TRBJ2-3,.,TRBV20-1,CSASPRGSTDTQYF,TGCAGTGCTAGTCCCCGGGGCAGCACAGATACGCAGTATTTT
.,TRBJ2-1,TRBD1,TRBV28,CAIQLSPGQGTGEQFF,TGTGCCATACAGCTATCCCCGGGACAGGGGACCGGGGAGCAGTTCTTC
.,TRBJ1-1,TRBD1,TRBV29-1,CSASGQGDTEAFF,TGCAGCGCCTCGGGACAGGGGGACACTGAAGCTTTCTTT
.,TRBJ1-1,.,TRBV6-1,CASSEQESITEAFF,TGTGCCAGCAGTGAACAGGAGTCCATCACTGAAGCTTTCTTT
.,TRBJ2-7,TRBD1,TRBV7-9,CASSLGVQGLRHEQYF,TGTGCCAGCAGCTTAGGGGTACAGGGGCTGCGACACGAGCAGTACTTC
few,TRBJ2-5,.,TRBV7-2,CASTFYAPGRRQETQYF,TGTGCCAGCACCTTCTATGCGCCGGGACGTCGCCAAGAGACCCAGTACTTC
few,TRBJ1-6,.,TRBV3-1,CASSQKSGSPLHF,TGTGCCAGCAGCCAGAAATCAGGGAGTCCCCTCCACTTT
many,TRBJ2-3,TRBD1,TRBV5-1,CASSLDRASPSTDTQYF,TGCGCCAGCAGCCTAGACAGGGCTTCCCCTAGCACAGATACGCAGTATTTT
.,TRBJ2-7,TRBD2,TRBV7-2,CASSLGASGATYEQYF,TGTGCTAGCAGCTTAGGGGCTAGCGGGGCGACCTACGAGCAGTACTTC
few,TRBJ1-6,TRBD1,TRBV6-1,CASSRQGEFNSPLHF,TGTGCCAGCAGTAGACAGGGGGAATTTAATTCACCCCTCCACTTT
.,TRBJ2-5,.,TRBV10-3,CAISESGQTYQETQYF,TGTGCCATCAGTGAGTCCGGACAAACGTACCAAGAGACCCAGTACTTC
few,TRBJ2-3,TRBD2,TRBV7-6,CASSAGTSGSKGFTQYF,TGTGCCAGCAGCGCCGGGACTAGCGGGAGTAAGGGTTTTACGCAGTATTTT
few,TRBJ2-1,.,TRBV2,CASRDPLNNEQFF,TGTGCCAGTCGGGACCCACTTAACAATGAGCAGTTCTTC
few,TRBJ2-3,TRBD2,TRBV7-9,CASSLVVSGGTDTQYF,TGTGCCAGCAGCTTAGTAGTTAGCGGGGGAACAGATACGCAGTATTTT
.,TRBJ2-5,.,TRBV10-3,CAISDPGTSIQETQYF,TGTGCCATCAGTGACCCCGGGACCTCCATCCAAGAGACCCAGTACTTC
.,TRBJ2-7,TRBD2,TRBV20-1,CSAMTSGLTYEQYF,TGCAGTGCGATGACTAGCGGGCTAACTTACGAGCAGTACTTC
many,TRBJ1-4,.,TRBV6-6,CASTGNEKLFF,TGTGCCAGCACGGGAAATGAAAAACTGTTTTTT
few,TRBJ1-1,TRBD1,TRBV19,CASSIQGATEAFF,TGTGCCAGTAGTATTCAGGGGGCGACTGAAGCTTTCTTT
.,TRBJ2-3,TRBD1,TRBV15,CATSRSRDRRVDTQYF,TGTGCCACCAGCAGATCCCGGGACAGGAGGGTAGATACGCAGTATTTT